Given below is one T cell receptor beta chain in context. The sample originates from a study of blood T cell repertoires in COVID-19. Study as a whole: T cells, B-cell-depleted T cells, or PBMCs supplied cDNA or gDNA.

Original processing methods: Amplification from reference gene primers served as the basis for estimated nucleated cell counts. Sequencing used immunoSEQ multiplex PCR; TCRdb keeps in-frame clones, though not all of them. That table gives V, J and clone size, and the DNA gave D and trimming. The table has about 180,000 clones, approximately 80% seen once; the top ten hold roughly 7.2%. Trimming stripped 4 bases from V and 1 base from J, with 8 bases between. The CDR3 is 13 residues long. Germline values: CDR1 SGHNT, CDR2 YYREEE (reference sequence). Those enrolled in Seattle joined during active infection and were followed longitudinally afterward.

The origin of this receptor is a woman aged 40 to 50 with COVID-19, enrolled during active disease. The chain joins TRBV5-4 to TRBJ1-1; no reliable D call. The specimen sequenced was peripheral blood. As DNA, the CDR3 is TGTGCCAGCAGCCCTGTTAGGAACACTGAAGCTTTCTTT. This gives the protein CASSPVRNTEAFF.